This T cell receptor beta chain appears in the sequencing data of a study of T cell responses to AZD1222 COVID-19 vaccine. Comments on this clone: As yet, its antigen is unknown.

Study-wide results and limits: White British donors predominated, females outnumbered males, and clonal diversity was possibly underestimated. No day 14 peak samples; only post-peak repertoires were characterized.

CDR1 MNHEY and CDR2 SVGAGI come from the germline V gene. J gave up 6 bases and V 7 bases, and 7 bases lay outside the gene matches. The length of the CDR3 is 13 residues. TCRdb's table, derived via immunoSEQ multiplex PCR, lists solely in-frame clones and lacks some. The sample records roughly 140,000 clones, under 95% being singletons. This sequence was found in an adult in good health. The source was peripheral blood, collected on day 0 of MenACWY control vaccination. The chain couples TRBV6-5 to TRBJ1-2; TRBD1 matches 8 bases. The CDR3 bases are TGTGCCAGCAAATCAGGACAGGGCCATGGCTACACCTTC. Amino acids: CASKSGQGHGYTF.